The 20 T cell receptor beta chains below all came from one sample that was sequenced in a study of T cell responses to AZD1222 COVID-19 vaccine. Method: immunoSEQ multiplex PCR; TCRdb's copy keeps in-frame clones and lacks some. The table shows tens of thousands of clones, with more than 75% occurring only once. This sample comprised peripheral blood, obtained on day 0 of AZD1222 vaccination. The origin of the receptors is an adult in good health.

The rearrangement links TRBV5-4 to TRBJ1-1; TRBD1 is a possible D gene (5 bases). V shed 3 bases and J shed 5 bases, with 14 bases lying between them. CDR3 size: 14 residues. Germline assignment: CDR1 SGHNT and CDR2 YYREEE (reference sequence). As DNA, the CDR3 is TGTGCCAGCAGCTCTTGGGGGGGAGAAACTGAAGCTTTCTTT. Translating gives CASSSWGGETEAFF.

V gene TRBV4-1 combines with J gene TRBJ1-5, with D unresolved. The CDR3 runs 12 residues. Germline assignment: CDR1 MGHRA and CDR2 YSYEKL. The V end lost 1 base, the J end lost 7 bases, and 5 bases lay between the germline ends. The CDR3 DNA reads as TGCGCCAGCAGCCAAGTGGGCCAGCCCCAGCATTTT. Translation gives CASSQVGQPQHF.

The chain employs TRBV3-1 (or the pseudogene TRBV3-2) and TRBJ2-1, with D hard to call. The CDR3 loop spans 17 amino acids. The V gene lost 3 bases and the J gene lost 0 bases, with 15 bases spanning the gap. Germline V gene lookup returns CDR1 LGHDT and CDR2 YNNKEL (reference sequence). Here the CDR3 reads CASSHPFRRSSYNEQFF. The CDR3 region has the DNA TGTGCCAGCAGCCATCCTTTCCGGCGGAGCTCCTACAATGAGCAGTTCTTC.

The chain recombines TRBV7-2 with TRBJ2-2, with D perhaps matching TRBD1 (5 bases). CDR3 length: 14 amino acids. The germline gives CDR1 SGHTA, CDR2 FQGNSA. Trimming removed 3 bases at V and 6 bases at J, with 11 bases between. CDR3 loop: CASSLRQGAGELFF. Here the CDR3 DNA reads TGTGCCAGCAGCTTGCGGCAGGGTGCCGGGGAGCTGTTTTTT.

This sequence joins TRBV15 and TRBJ2-7; a possible D gene is TRBD2 (5 bases). The CDR3 covers 13 residues. The germline gives CDR1 LNHNV, CDR2 YYDKDF (reference sequence). Deletions cut 4 bases from V and 0 bases from J, with 7 bases between. Here the CDR3 reads CATSKLGSYEQYF. In DNA, the CDR3 is TGTGCCACCAGCAAACTAGGCTCCTACGAGCAGTACTTC. The whole variable domain, remainder taken from reference TRBV15 and TRBJ2-7, is DAMVIQNPRYQVTQFGKPVTLSCSQTLNHNVMYWYQQKSSQAPKLLFHYYDKDFNNEADTPDNFQSRRPNTSFCFLDIRSPGLGDTAMYLCATSKLGSYEQYFGPGTRLTVT.

This rearrangement joins TRBV5-1 to TRBJ1-5; D perhaps matches TRBD1 (6 bases). Germline V gene data show CDR1 as SGHRS and CDR2 as YFSETQ. V was trimmed by 6 bases and J by 2 bases, leaving 12 bases between them. This CDR3 is built from 14 residues. This CDR3 reads CASKGVGGNQPQHF. The CDR3 nucleotides are TGCGCCAGCAAGGGGGTTGGGGGCAATCAGCCCCAGCATTTT.

The chain is built from TRBV19 and TRBJ2-3; possibly TRBD2 for D (7 bases). The CDR3 runs to 13 residues. CDR1 is LNHDA, CDR2 SQIVND, per germline (reference sequence). The V and J ends lost 9 bases and 4 bases respectively, with 14 bases between them. The CDR3 here is CASQRGGADTQYF. The CDR3 DNA is TGTGCCAGCCAGAGGGGGGGGGCAGATACGCAGTATTTT.

The rearrangement joins TRBV27 to TRBJ1-1, with a tentative D call TRBD1 (5 bases). V shed 4 bases and J shed 10 bases, with 16 bases lying between them. CDR3 length: 13 residues. Germline CDR1 is MNHEY and CDR2 is SMNVEV (reference sequence). CDR3 sequence: CASSSIPGGGAFF. DNA for the CDR3: TGTGCCAGCAGTTCAATTCCCGGGGGGGGAGCTTTCTTT.

The chain is built from TRBV7-2 and TRBJ2-1; no reliable D call. Trimming stripped 5 bases from V and 2 bases from J, with 13 bases between. CDR1 SGHTA and CDR2 FQGNSA come from the germline V gene. The CDR3 runs 15 residues. The CDR3 reads CASSPRGNTYNEQFF. The DNA of the CDR3 is TGTGCCAGCAGCCCCCGTGGCAATACCTACAATGAGCAGTTCTTC.

CDR3 nucleotide sequence: TGCGCCAGCAGCCTTACCGGGACAGGGAACAATGAGCAGTTCTTC. It codes for CASSLTGTGNNEQFF. The rearrangement uses TRBV5-1 and TRBJ2-1; TRBD1 agrees at 9 bases. The V gene's germline CDR1 is SGHRS and CDR2 YFSETQ. Trimming at V came to 4 bases and at J to 5 bases, leaving 7 bases not matched to a gene. The CDR3 runs to 15 residues.

This clone showed up just once. The chain links TRBV7-9 to TRBJ2-3; TRBD2 agrees at 7 bases. V dropped 1 base and J dropped 0; count of bases not matched to a gene: 4. This CDR3 comprises 16 residues. Germline V gene sequence: CDR1 SEHNR, CDR2 FQNEAQ (reference sequence). The CDR3 DNA is TGTGCCAGCAGCTTAGATCGAGCGGGGAGCACAGATACGCAGTATTTT. Protein: CASSLDRAGSTDTQYF.

The sample holds one count of this clone. This chain joins TRBV18 and TRBJ1-3; a possible D gene is TRBD1 (6 bases). Germline CDR1 reads KGHSH; CDR2 reads LQKENI. This CDR3 contains 17 residues. V was cut by 1 base and J by 0 bases, with 13 bases left in between. In DNA, the CDR3 is TGTGCCAGCTCACCACAGGCGGGACACCGCTCTGGAAACACCATATATTTT. Encoded protein: CASSPQAGHRSGNTIYF.

The genes are TRBV6-5 and TRBJ1-5, with D unresolved. The CDR3 is made up of 11 amino acids. V lost 6 bases and J 9 bases, leaving 9 bases between the germline ends. Per the germline V gene, CDR1 is MNHEY and CDR2 is SVGAGI. The CDR3 coding sequence is TGTGCCAGCAGGTTAGGATTGCCCCAGCATTTT. This codes for CASRLGLPQHF.

The chain is built from TRBV19 and TRBJ1-1; TRBD1 aligns across 8 bases. This CDR3 has 17 amino acids. In germline, CDR1 is LNHDA, CDR2 SQIVND (reference sequence). The V and J ends lost 4 bases and 6 bases, in that order; junction bases with no gene match: 16. CDR3 sequence (DNA): TGTGCCAGTAGTAGGAGGACAGGGCCCTCTGGTATGGCTGAAGCTTTCTTT. Its translation is CASSRRTGPSGMAEAFF.

In nucleotides, the CDR3 is TGCGCCAGCAGCCGATGGACAGGGAACGAGCAGTACTTC. It is translated as CASSRWTGNEQYF. The rearrangement uses TRBV5-1 and TRBJ2-7, with 8 bases fitting TRBD1. The V segment lost 4 bases and the J segment 5 bases; nucleotides outside the gene matches: 5. Germline CDR1 is SGHRS and CDR2 is YFSETQ. CDR3 length: 13 amino acids.

The genes are TRBV6-4 and TRBJ2-1, with a possible D match to TRBD1 (6 bases). CDR3 size: 14 residues. Trimming removed 8 bases at V and 2 bases at J, with 13 bases between. CDR1 is MRHNA and CDR2 is SNTAGT in the germline V gene. For the CDR3, the DNA is TGTGCCAGCCCCCGGGGACAACCCTACAATGAGCAGTTCTTC. It specifies CASPRGQPYNEQFF.

The chain employs TRBV19 and TRBJ1-1, with unresolved D. The germline V gene encodes CDR1 LNHDA and CDR2 SQIVND (reference sequence). The CDR3 spans 13 residues. Between the trimmed V and J ends, which lost 4 bases and 3 bases, there was a span of 9 bases. DNA of the CDR3: TGTGCCAGTAGTACCACACAAGACACTGAAGCTTTCTTT. Encoded protein: CASSTTQDTEAFF.

V usage is TRBV3-1 (or the pseudogene TRBV3-2) and J usage is TRBJ2-6, with D perhaps assigned TRBD1 or TRBD2 (5 bases each). CDR1 is LGHDT and CDR2 is YNNKEL in the germline V gene (reference sequence). Between the trimmed V and J ends, which lost 4 bases and 2 bases, there was a span of 9 bases. This CDR3 region has 15 residues. The CDR3 sequence: CASSRGTAGANVLTF. Here the CDR3 DNA reads TGTGCCAGCAGCCGAGGGACGGCTGGGGCCAACGTCCTGACTTTC.

The rearrangement links TRBV7-9 to TRBJ1-1; D might be TRBD1 (5 bases). CDR1 and CDR2 (germline): SEHNR, FQNEAQ (reference sequence). With 3 bases removed from V and 5 bases from J, the gap between germline ends came to 13 bases. CDR3 length equals 14 residues. CDR3 in amino acids: CASSFGQGWTEAFF. The CDR3 region has the DNA TGTGCCAGCAGCTTTGGTCAGGGATGGACTGAAGCTTTCTTT.

V usage is TRBV27 and J usage is TRBJ1-1; D not certain. The V end lost 0 bases, the J end lost 5 bases, and 10 bases lay between the germline ends. The CDR3 consists of 14 residues. Germline CDR1 is MNHEY and CDR2 is SMNVEV (reference sequence). CDR3 nucleotide sequence: TGTGCCAGCAGTTTATCGCGACTGTCTACTGAAGCTTTCTTT. Translating it yields CASSLSRLSTEAFF.